A selection of T cell receptor beta chains follows, all from one sample in a study of early T cells in non-severe SARS-CoV-2 infection. One entry per CDR3 protein results from TCRdb running MiXCR on the 5' RACE reads. The sample includes around 100,000 distinct CDR3 sequences, around 13% of them seen just once. The sequenced sample consisted of whole blood. The receptors derive from an adult who was a healthcare worker with PCR-confirmed SARS-CoV-2 infection or an uninfected control (not recorded which). Each CDR3 is given with its conserved first and last residue. D genes are given only for firm matches. Rows give clone size only sometimes, using once, few, many, or a class for an expanded clone.

v_gene: TRBV7-3; j_gene: TRBJ1-4; abundance: few; d_gene: .; CDR3nt: TGTGCCAGCAAAGACCTAAACATTGAAAAACTGTTTTTT; CDR3aa: CASKDLNIEKLFF
v_gene: TRBV11-2; j_gene: TRBJ2-7; abundance: .; d_gene: TRBD2; CDR3nt: TGTGCCAGCAGCATGACTAGCGGGAGCTCCTACGAGCAGTACTTC; CDR3aa: CASSMTSGSSYEQYF
v_gene: TRBV7-8; j_gene: TRBJ2-1; abundance: many; d_gene: .; CDR3nt: TGTGCCAGCAGCTTATCAGCGAGCGGGCCACCCCCCCCTCAGTTCTTC; CDR3aa: CASSLSASGPPPPQFF
v_gene: TRBV12-3/TRBV12-4; j_gene: TRBJ2-1; abundance: many; d_gene: .; CDR3nt: TGTGCCAGCAGTCCTGGGACACGGAGTGAGCAGTTCTTC; CDR3aa: CASSPGTRSEQFF
v_gene: TRBV6-6; j_gene: TRBJ1-6; abundance: .; d_gene: .; CDR3nt: TGTGCCAGCAGATGGGACTCGGATTCACCCCTCCACTTT; CDR3aa: CASRWDSDSPLHF
v_gene: TRBV28; j_gene: TRBJ2-1; abundance: .; d_gene: TRBD2; CDR3nt: TGTGCCAGCAGTCCCCCTGGACTAGTTATTAGTGAGCAGTTCTTC; CDR3aa: CASSPPGLVISEQFF
v_gene: TRBV10-1; j_gene: TRBJ2-1; abundance: few; d_gene: .; CDR3nt: TGCGCCAGCAGTGAGCCCAATCGCAATGAGCAGTTCTTC; CDR3aa: CASSEPNRNEQFF
v_gene: TRBV7-2; j_gene: TRBJ2-5; abundance: .; d_gene: .; CDR3nt: TGTGCCAGCAGCTTAGGGACTTTAGAGACCCAGTACTTC; CDR3aa: CASSLGTLETQYF
v_gene: TRBV29-1; j_gene: TRBJ1-1; abundance: few; d_gene: .; CDR3nt: TGCAGCGCAGGGGTACTGAACACTGAAGCTTTCTTT; CDR3aa: CSAGVLNTEAFF
v_gene: TRBV7-9; j_gene: TRBJ1-4; abundance: few; d_gene: TRBD1; CDR3nt: TGTGCCAGCAGTCCTCGGACAGGGGAAAAACTGTTTTTT; CDR3aa: CASSPRTGEKLFF
v_gene: TRBV3-1; j_gene: TRBJ1-1; abundance: .; d_gene: .; CDR3nt: TGTGCCAGCAGCCCCGAGACCGACACTGAAGCTTTCTTT; CDR3aa: CASSPETDTEAFF
v_gene: TRBV5-5; j_gene: TRBJ2-1; abundance: .; d_gene: TRBD2; CDR3nt: TGTGCCAGCAGCTGGGCGGATAAGACTAGCGGGATCTACAATGAGCAGTTCTTC; CDR3aa: CASSWADKTSGIYNEQFF
v_gene: TRBV7-9; j_gene: TRBJ2-5; abundance: few; d_gene: .; CDR3nt: TGTGCCAGCAGCTTAAAGTCAGGCTCGGAGACCCAGTACTTC; CDR3aa: CASSLKSGSETQYF
v_gene: TRBV5-4; j_gene: TRBJ2-5; abundance: .; d_gene: .; CDR3nt: TGTGCCACCGACAGCGGCCTCCAAGAGACCCAGTACTTC; CDR3aa: CATDSGLQETQYF
v_gene: TRBV7-9; j_gene: TRBJ2-7; abundance: .; d_gene: .; CDR3nt: TGTGCCAGCAGCCCCCTGGGGGCAGGGGAGTTCCACGAGCAGTACTTC; CDR3aa: CASSPLGAGEFHEQYF
v_gene: TRBV12-3/TRBV12-4; j_gene: TRBJ1-1; abundance: many; d_gene: TRBD1; CDR3nt: TGTGCCAGCAGTTCCGGGACAGTCAACACTGAAGCTTTCTTT; CDR3aa: CASSSGTVNTEAFF
v_gene: TRBV4-1; j_gene: TRBJ2-1; abundance: .; d_gene: TRBD2; CDR3nt: TGCGCCAGCAGCCAAGTTTCAGCGGGATTCCTCAATGAGCAGTTCTTC; CDR3aa: CASSQVSAGFLNEQFF
v_gene: TRBV7-2; j_gene: TRBJ2-1; abundance: few; d_gene: .; CDR3nt: TGTGCCAGCAGCGGCGGGAACTACAATGAGCAGTTCTTC; CDR3aa: CASSGGNYNEQFF
v_gene: TRBV6-2/TRBV6-3; j_gene: TRBJ2-3; abundance: many; d_gene: .; CDR3nt: TGTGCCAGCACGTCGGCCCGACAGGACACAGATACGCAGTATTTT; CDR3aa: CASTSARQDTDTQYF
v_gene: TRBV7-9; j_gene: TRBJ2-5; abundance: many; d_gene: TRBD2; CDR3nt: TGTGCCAGCAGCTTACTAGCGGGAGAAGAGACCCAGTACTTC; CDR3aa: CASSLLAGEETQYF
v_gene: TRBV6-2/TRBV6-3; j_gene: TRBJ2-5; abundance: .; d_gene: .; CDR3nt: TGTGCCAGCAGTGACCCGGTCCAGACCCAGTACTTC; CDR3aa: CASSDPVQTQYF
v_gene: TRBV7-9; j_gene: TRBJ2-3; abundance: many; d_gene: .; CDR3nt: TGTGCCAGCAGCCCCTCACATAGCACAGATACGCAGTATTTT; CDR3aa: CASSPSHSTDTQYF
v_gene: TRBV3-1; j_gene: TRBJ1-5; abundance: .; d_gene: TRBD1; CDR3nt: TGTGCCAGCAGCCAACAGGGACAGAGCAATCAGCCCCAGCATTTT; CDR3aa: CASSQQGQSNQPQHF
v_gene: TRBV4-1; j_gene: TRBJ2-7; abundance: .; d_gene: TRBD1; CDR3nt: TGCGCCAGCAGCCAAAACCGGGACAGGGGCTACGAGCAGTACTTC; CDR3aa: CASSQNRDRGYEQYF
v_gene: TRBV10-3; j_gene: TRBJ2-1; abundance: many; d_gene: TRBD2; CDR3nt: TGTGCCATCAGCGGACTAGCGGGCACCGATGAGCAGTTCTTC; CDR3aa: CAISGLAGTDEQFF
v_gene: TRBV6-2/TRBV6-3; j_gene: TRBJ2-7; abundance: .; d_gene: .; CDR3nt: TGTGCCAGCAGTTACTTTCGGGAATACGAGCAGTACTTC; CDR3aa: CASSYFREYEQYF
v_gene: TRBV5-4; j_gene: TRBJ2-3; abundance: few; d_gene: TRBD2; CDR3nt: TGTGCCAGCAGCGGGGGACTAGTTTTAGATACGCAGTATTTT; CDR3aa: CASSGGLVLDTQYF
v_gene: TRBV6-1; j_gene: TRBJ2-3; abundance: many; d_gene: TRBD1; CDR3nt: TGTGCCAGCACATCGACAGGGGGCTCCTCAGATACGCAGTATTTT; CDR3aa: CASTSTGGSSDTQYF
v_gene: TRBV11-2; j_gene: TRBJ2-1; abundance: few; d_gene: TRBD2; CDR3nt: TGTGCCAGCCGATTGATGCGCGGGAGTTTTGATGAGCAGTTCTTC; CDR3aa: CASRLMRGSFDEQFF
v_gene: TRBV4-2; j_gene: TRBJ1-1; abundance: few; d_gene: .; CDR3nt: TGTGCCAGCAGCCAAGATGAGGGCGCGGGTGAAGCTTTCTTT; CDR3aa: CASSQDEGAGEAFF
v_gene: TRBV6-2/TRBV6-3; j_gene: TRBJ1-1; abundance: .; d_gene: .; CDR3nt: TGTGCCAGCAGTTATCGGGGGAGCAACACTGAAGCTTTCTTT; CDR3aa: CASSYRGSNTEAFF
v_gene: TRBV7-2; j_gene: TRBJ2-7; abundance: .; d_gene: TRBD2; CDR3nt: TGTGCCAGCAGCTTACGGGGGGGAACCTACGAGCAGTACTTC; CDR3aa: CASSLRGGTYEQYF
v_gene: TRBV20-1; j_gene: TRBJ1-5; abundance: .; d_gene: .; CDR3nt: TGCAGTGCCTCCTCGGGGCAGCCCCAGCATTTT; CDR3aa: CSASSGQPQHF
v_gene: TRBV20-1; j_gene: TRBJ2-1; abundance: .; d_gene: .; CDR3nt: TGCAGCACAGGGACTAACTATGAGCAGTTCTTC; CDR3aa: CSTGTNYEQFF
v_gene: TRBV20-1; j_gene: TRBJ2-7; abundance: few; d_gene: .; CDR3nt: TGCAGTGCTCTAAAAGGTTTCTCCTACGAGCAGTACTTC; CDR3aa: CSALKGFSYEQYF
v_gene: TRBV12-2; j_gene: TRBJ2-2; abundance: .; d_gene: .; CDR3nt: TGTGCAAGTCGCTTACAGCGCTGGAGGGCCGGGGAGCTGTTTTTT; CDR3aa: CASRLQRWRAGELFF
v_gene: TRBV6-2/TRBV6-3; j_gene: TRBJ2-7; abundance: many; d_gene: TRBD1; CDR3nt: TGTGCCAGCAGTTACTACAGGGGACAAGAGCAGTACTTC; CDR3aa: CASSYYRGQEQYF
v_gene: TRBV11-3; j_gene: TRBJ2-1; abundance: few; d_gene: TRBD1; CDR3nt: TGTGCCAGCAGCTTAGATGGGACAGGGGACAATGAGCAGTTCTTC; CDR3aa: CASSLDGTGDNEQFF
v_gene: TRBV20-1; j_gene: TRBJ2-3; abundance: few; d_gene: .; CDR3nt: TGCAGTATAGCAGATACGCAGTATTTT; CDR3aa: CSIADTQYF
v_gene: TRBV20-1; j_gene: TRBJ2-7; abundance: .; d_gene: TRBD2; CDR3nt: TGCAGTGCTAGCGATAGCGGGAGCTACGAGCAGTACTTC; CDR3aa: CSASDSGSYEQYF
v_gene: TRBV15; j_gene: TRBJ1-1; abundance: .; d_gene: TRBD1; CDR3nt: TGTGCCACCAGCACATACGCAATGCTACAGGGGGTTGTTGTAGGATCTGAAGCTTTCTTT; CDR3aa: CATSTYAMLQGVVVGSEAFF
v_gene: TRBV7-3; j_gene: TRBJ2-5; abundance: many; d_gene: .; CDR3nt: TGTGCCAGCAGCCCCGAGGGGGTCGAGACCCAGTACTTC; CDR3aa: CASSPEGVETQYF
v_gene: TRBV7-8; j_gene: TRBJ2-7; abundance: few; d_gene: .; CDR3nt: TGTGCCAGCAGCTTAGTCCTGGGGGAGGGGGACGAGCAGTACTTC; CDR3aa: CASSLVLGEGDEQYF
v_gene: TRBV20-1; j_gene: TRBJ2-1; abundance: .; d_gene: TRBD2; CDR3nt: TGCAGTGCTAGGCGCGGGACTAGCGCCTATGATGAGCAGTTCTTC; CDR3aa: CSARRGTSAYDEQFF
v_gene: TRBV7-2; j_gene: TRBJ2-5; abundance: few; d_gene: .; CDR3nt: TGTGCCAGCAGCGAGCGCTCTAGAGCCCAGTACTTC; CDR3aa: CASSERSRAQYF
v_gene: TRBV7-9; j_gene: TRBJ2-3; abundance: few; d_gene: .; CDR3nt: TGTGCCAGCAGCCGCCGGGCCCCGGTTGCAGATACGCAGTATTTT; CDR3aa: CASSRRAPVADTQYF
v_gene: TRBV2; j_gene: TRBJ2-1; abundance: many; d_gene: TRBD1; CDR3nt: TGTGCCAGCGAGGACAGGGGATTCTACAATGAGCAGTTCTTC; CDR3aa: CASEDRGFYNEQFF
v_gene: TRBV15; j_gene: TRBJ2-1; abundance: many; d_gene: TRBD2; CDR3nt: TGTGCCACCAGGGGGGGGCTAGCGGGTCTCAATGAGCAGTTCTTC; CDR3aa: CATRGGLAGLNEQFF
v_gene: TRBV3-1; j_gene: TRBJ2-5; abundance: few; d_gene: .; CDR3nt: TGTGCCAGCAGACAGGGATCTGGAGAGACCCAGTACTTC; CDR3aa: CASRQGSGETQYF
v_gene: TRBV20-1; j_gene: TRBJ2-7; abundance: .; d_gene: TRBD2; CDR3nt: TGCAGTGCTACACATAGCGGGAGGGTTAGGGAGCAGTACTTC; CDR3aa: CSATHSGRVREQYF
v_gene: TRBV2; j_gene: TRBJ2-3; abundance: many; d_gene: .; CDR3nt: TGTGCCAGCAGTGTTCGGACTACGGGCACAGATACGCAGTATTTT; CDR3aa: CASSVRTTGTDTQYF
v_gene: TRBV30; j_gene: TRBJ1-6; abundance: .; d_gene: .; CDR3nt: TGTGCCTGGAGGCCGGGAGGCTCACCCCTCCACTTT; CDR3aa: CAWRPGGSPLHF
v_gene: TRBV7-9; j_gene: TRBJ1-2; abundance: few; d_gene: TRBD1; CDR3nt: TGTGCCAGCAGCCCCGGACAGGGGGAAGACAGATATGGCTACACCTTC; CDR3aa: CASSPGQGEDRYGYTF
v_gene: TRBV13; j_gene: TRBJ2-2; abundance: few; d_gene: .; CDR3nt: TGTGCCAGCAGCTCCCAGAACTCCGGGGAGCTGTTTTTT; CDR3aa: CASSSQNSGELFF
v_gene: TRBV20-1; j_gene: TRBJ1-6; abundance: many; d_gene: .; CDR3nt: TGCAGTGCTAGATATCCCGGGTCTAATTCACCCCTCCACTTT; CDR3aa: CSARYPGSNSPLHF